Listed here are 13 T cell receptor beta chains from one sample, sequenced in a study of graft-versus-host responses after intestinal transplantation. Clones were read by immunoSEQ multiplex PCR, and TCRdb kept only the in-frame ones, dropping some. Of roughly 120,000 clones in the sample, 90% were seen once. No cognate antigen is known for these TCRs. This specimen consisted of unstimulated CD4+ T cells sorted from spleen or lymph node cells, obtained before intestinal transplant. All receptors derive from a human donor who received an intestinal transplant.

Concerning this clone itself: Different DNA sequences within this sample yield the same CDR3. The rearrangement joins TRBV5-1 to TRBJ2-6; 8 bases are shared with TRBD1. Trimming at V came to 3 bases and at J to 2 bases, leaving 1 base not matched to a gene. Germline V CDR1 and CDR2: SGHRS, YFSETQ. This CDR3 is built from 15 residues. In DNA, the CDR3 is TGCGCCAGCAGCTCAGGGGGCGCTGGGGCCAACGTCCTGACTTTC. It encodes CASSSGGAGANVLTF.

The gene calls are TRBV5-1 and TRBJ2-7; a weak D match, TRBD1 (5 bases). Germline CDR1 and CDR2: SGHRS and YFSETQ. This CDR3 is built from 16 residues. V lost 0 bases to trimming and J lost 3 bases, with 16 bases between them. The CDR3 here is CASSLARATNNYEQYF. CDR3 coding DNA: TGCGCCAGCAGCTTGGCCAGGGCCACCAACAACTACGAGCAGTACTTC.

This clone was counted a single time. The chain links TRBV4-3 to TRBJ1-1; a weak D match, TRBD1 (5 bases). V lost 0 bases and J 1 base, leaving 6 bases between the germline ends. This CDR3 comprises 14 residues. Germline V gene sequence: CDR1 LGHNA, CDR2 YSLEER. The CDR3 is CASSQDRENTEAFF. The CDR3 DNA sequence: TGCGCCAGCAGCCAAGACAGGGAGAACACTGAAGCTTTCTTT.

This rearrangement joins TRBV6-5 to TRBJ2-7; D unclear. CDR3 length equals 13 residues. V lost 6 bases and J lost 0, with 9 bases in between. CDR1 and CDR2 (germline): MNHEY, SVGAGI. The CDR3 region is CASSRPSSYEQYF. In DNA, the CDR3 is TGTGCCAGCAGCCGTCCTAGCTCCTACGAGCAGTACTTC.

V is TRBV14 and J is TRBJ2-1, with TRBD1 identical over 8 bases. The V and J ends lost 4 bases and 3 bases, in that order; junction bases with no gene match: 5. The germline V gene encodes CDR1 SGHDN and CDR2 FVKESK. This CDR3 is 15 amino acids long. CDR3 in DNA: TGTGCCAGCAGCCGACCCGGGACAGGCTACAATGAGCAGTTCTTC. Its protein is CASSRPGTGYNEQFF.

CDR3 loop: CASSQAGGWTDTQYF. The CDR3 DNA sequence: TGCGCCAGCAGCCAGGCCGGGGGTTGGACAGATACGCAGTATTTT. J is TRBJ2-3 and V is TRBV5-1; maybe TRBD2 (6 bases). The V gene lost 4 bases and the J gene lost 3 bases, with 15 bases spanning the gap. The CDR3 spans 15 residues. Germline CDR1 is SGHRS and CDR2 is YFSETQ. The full variable domain, rest sourced from reference TRBV5-1 and TRBJ2-3, is KAGVTQTPRYLIKTRGQQVTLSCSPISGHRSVSWYQQTPGQGLQFLFEYFSETQRNKGNFPGRFSGRQFSNSRSEMNVSTLELGDSALYLCASSQAGGWTDTQYFGPGTRLTVL.

This clone was counted between two and nine times. The chain uses TRBV4-3 and TRBJ1-3; 8 nucleotides align to TRBD1. With 5 bases clipped from V and 0 bases from J, the junction kept 3 bases outside the gene matches. The CDR3 totals 15 residues. The V gene's germline CDR1 is LGHNA and CDR2 YSLEER. The CDR3 coding sequence is TGCGCCAGCAGCTCCGGACAGGGCTCTGGAAACACCATATATTTT. Amino acids: CASSSGQGSGNTIYF.

The CDR3 coding sequence is TGCGCCAGCAGCCGAGCGGCAGGGGGAGATACGCAGTATTTT. Protein sequence: CASSRAAGGDTQYF. J is TRBJ2-3 and V is TRBV4-1; 7 nucleotides match TRBD1. Losses at the gene ends were 4 bases for V and 5 bases for J; bases not matched to a gene: 6. This CDR3 spans 14 amino acids. CDR1 and CDR2 from the germline V gene are MGHRA and YSYEKL.

This chain joins TRBV7-8 and TRBJ1-5; tentative D call: TRBD1 (5 bases). From germline, CDR1 is SGHVS and CDR2 FQNEAQ. The CDR3 is 15 residues long. Trimming removed 3 bases at V and 2 bases at J, with 11 bases between. CDR3 sequence reads: CASSFAGGGNQPQHF. In nucleotides, the CDR3 is TGTGCCAGCAGCTTCGCGGGGGGAGGCAATCAGCCCCAGCATTTT.

This chain uses TRBV7-9 with TRBJ2-3; the D gene is possibly TRBD1 (5 bases). V lost 5 bases and J lost 7, with 19 bases in between. Germline CDR1 is SEHNR and CDR2 is FQNEAQ (reference sequence). The CDR3 is made up of 15 amino acids. CDR3 protein: CASSSPRGLGNTQYF. DNA of the CDR3: TGTGCCAGCAGCAGTCCTAGGGGCCTCGGAAATACGCAGTATTTT.

The V and J genes are TRBV19 and TRBJ2-2; 12 positions agree with TRBD1. With 4 bases clipped from V and 6 bases from J, the junction kept 6 bases outside the gene matches. CDR3 length: 16 amino acids. Germline V gives CDR1 LNHDA, CDR2 SQIVND (reference sequence). CDR3 residues: CASSRTGTGGSGELFF. The DNA for the CDR3 is TGTGCCAGTAGTAGGACGGGGACAGGGGGCTCCGGGGAGCTGTTTTTT.

A note on this clone: Different DNA sequences within this sample yield the same CDR3. V is TRBV5-1 and J is TRBJ2-5, with 12 bases aligning to TRBD2. Germline V gene data show CDR1 as SGHRS and CDR2 as YFSETQ. Trimming removed 1 base from V and 5 bases from J; junction bases left unmatched: 0. The CDR3 loop spans 14 amino acids. CDR3 DNA: TGCGCCAGCAGCTTGACTAGCGGGAGGGAGACCCAGTACTTC. Protein product: CASSLTSGRETQYF.

The chain uses TRBV18 and TRBJ1-4; a weak D match, TRBD1 (6 bases). V was pared by 3 bases and J by 7 bases, with 12 bases between. Germline CDR1 and CDR2: KGHSH and LQKENI. The CDR3 runs to 14 residues. CDR3 residues: CASSPRQAGEKLFF. The DNA of the CDR3 is TGTGCCAGCTCACCCCGACAGGCGGGTGAAAAACTGTTTTTT.